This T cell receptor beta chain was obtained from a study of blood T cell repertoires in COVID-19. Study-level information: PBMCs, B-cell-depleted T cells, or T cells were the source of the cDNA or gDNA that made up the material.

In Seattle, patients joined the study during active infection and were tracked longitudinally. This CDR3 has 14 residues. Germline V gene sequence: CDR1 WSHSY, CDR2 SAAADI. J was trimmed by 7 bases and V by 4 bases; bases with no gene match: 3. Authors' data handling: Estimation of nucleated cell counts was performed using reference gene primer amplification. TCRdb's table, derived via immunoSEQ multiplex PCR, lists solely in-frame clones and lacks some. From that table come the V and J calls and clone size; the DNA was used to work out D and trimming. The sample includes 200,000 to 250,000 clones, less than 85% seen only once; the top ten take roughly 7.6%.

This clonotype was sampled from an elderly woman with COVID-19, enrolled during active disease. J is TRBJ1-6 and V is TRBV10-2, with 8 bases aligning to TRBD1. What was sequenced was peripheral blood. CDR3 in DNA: TGCGCCAGCAGTGGGACAGGGCGGAATTCACCCCTCCACTTT. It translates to CASSGTGRNSPLHF.